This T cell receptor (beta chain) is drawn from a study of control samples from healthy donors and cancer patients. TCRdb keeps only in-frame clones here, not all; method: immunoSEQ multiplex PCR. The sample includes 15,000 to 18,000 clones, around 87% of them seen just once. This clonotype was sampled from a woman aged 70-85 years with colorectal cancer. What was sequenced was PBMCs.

The CDR3 DNA sequence: TGTGCCAGCAGCTCCATGACTATACACGAGCAGTACTTC. This gives the protein CASSSMTIHEQYF. The genes are TRBV5-4 and TRBJ2-7; a weak D match, TRBD2 (5 bases). Germline assignment: CDR1 SGHNT and CDR2 YYREEE (reference sequence). The CDR3 consists of 13 residues. The ends were cut back, 3 bases at V and 5 bases at J, with 12 bases in the middle.